Below, 7 T cell receptor beta chains from the same sample are listed, as sequenced in a study of vaccination effects on CD4 cells after COVID-19. For these TCRs, the target antigens are not known. Clones were read by immunoSEQ multiplex PCR, and TCRdb kept only the in-frame ones, dropping some. This sample has tens of thousands of clones, with around 80% found just once. Viral peptide pools were used in the ViraFEST assay to expand antigen-specific CD4+ T cells, and sequencing came afterward. Researchers isolated CD4+ T cells once approximately ten days of culture had elapsed. The cohort was immunized with two doses of either the BNT162b2 or mRNA-1273 vaccine. The sample consisted of CD4+ T cells from PBMCs cultured with HCoV-NL63 spike peptides, taken after COVID-19 vaccination. The receptor set was obtained from a human donor who received a COVID-19 vaccine. Some clones in this sample may be carry-over from other donors' samples.

This clone appeared a few times. The chain recombines TRBV18 with TRBJ1-1; the D is unclear. Germline CDR1 is KGHSH and CDR2 is LQKENI. V gave up 6 bases and J gave up 0 bases, with 14 bases separating them. The CDR3 extends over 15 amino acids. The CDR3 protein is CASSPRPTMNTEAFF. The CDR3 DNA sequence: TGTGCCAGCTCCCCCAGACCGACGATGAACACTGAAGCTTTCTTT.

The chain couples TRBV28 to TRBJ2-7; 10 bases map to TRBD1. Per the germline V gene, CDR1 is MDHEN and CDR2 is SYDVKM. The trim removed 5 bases at V and 5 bases at J, leaving 6 bases unmatched. The CDR3 sequence is 14 residues long. CDR3 residues: CASSRTGGIDEQYV. The DNA for the CDR3 is TGTGCCAGCAGTCGGACAGGGGGAATCGACGAGCAGTACGTC.

V gene TRBV10-2 combines with J gene TRBJ1-2, with unresolved D. The CDR3 sequence is 14 residues long. V lost 2 bases and J lost 8, with 15 bases in between. From germline, CDR1 is WSHSY and CDR2 SAAADI. The CDR3 protein is CASSEPGGVAGYTF. CDR3 nucleotide sequence: TGCGCCAGCAGTGAGCCGGGTGGAGTGGCCGGCTACACCTTC.

This rearrangement joins TRBV28 to TRBJ1-5; D might be TRBD1 (5 bases). The CDR3 is 16 residues long. V was pared by 6 bases and J by 2 bases, with 17 bases between. In germline, CDR1 is MDHEN, CDR2 SYDVKM. The CDR3 sequence: CASRPSSGGGNQPQHF. DNA for the CDR3: TGTGCCAGCAGACCCTCATCGGGGGGGGGCAATCAGCCCCAGCATTTT.

The V and J genes are TRBV19 and TRBJ2-4; D is possibly TRBD1 (5 bases). This CDR3 is built from 13 residues. Trimming took off 7 bases at V and 7 bases at J, with 14 bases between the two ends. The germline V gene encodes CDR1 LNHDA and CDR2 SQIVND (reference sequence). In nucleotides, the CDR3 is TGTGCCAGTACCAGGCAGGGTGAGAACATTCAGTACTTC. Its translation is CASTRQGENIQYF.

The rearrangement uses TRBV5-1 and TRBJ1-1; the D gene is possibly TRBD1 (5 bases). This CDR3 spans 15 amino acids. The germline CDR1 and CDR2 sequences are SGHRS and YFSETQ. Deletions cut 2 bases from V and 6 bases from J, with 17 bases between. The DNA for the CDR3 is TGCGCCAGCAGCTTTAGTGCCGGGGGGGTCCCTGAAGCTTTCTTT. It yields the protein CASSFSAGGVPEAFF.

This clone was detected once. The CDR3 reads CARLVRGQETQYF. In nucleotides, the CDR3 is TGCGCCAGATTGGTCAGGGGGCAAGAGACCCAGTACTTC. The rearrangement uses TRBV5-1 and TRBJ2-5; the match to TRBD1 covers 7 bases. Germline lookup yields CDR1 SGHRS and CDR2 YFSETQ. CDR3 length: 13 amino acids. J lost 2 bases, V lost 8 bases, and 6 bases had no gene match.